The 22 T cell receptor beta chains below all came from one sample that was sequenced in a study of blood T cell repertoires in COVID-19. Produced via immunoSEQ multiplex PCR; TCRdb's table is partial and in-frame only. Of about 170,000 clones listed, under 95% are singletons. The sample was peripheral blood. These receptors were collected from a man aged 18 to 30 with COVID-19, enrolled during active disease.

The rearrangement uses TRBV27 and TRBJ2-7; D gene ambiguous. Trimming cost V 2 bases and J 6 bases, with 11 bases left between them. CDR1 is MNHEY and CDR2 is SMNVEV in the germline V gene (reference sequence). This CDR3 region has 13 residues. The CDR3 loop reads CASSLKTRGEQYF. The CDR3 region has the DNA TGTGCCAGCAGTTTAAAGACTCGCGGCGAGCAGTACTTC.

V gene TRBV3-1 (or the pseudogene TRBV3-2) combines with J gene TRBJ1-6, with a possible D match to TRBD1 (5 bases). Trimming stripped 1 base from V and 10 bases from J, with 23 bases between. This CDR3 has 18 amino acids. Germline-derived CDR1 and CDR2 are LGHDT and YNNKEL (reference sequence). CDR3 region: CASSQGLRFGTSRSPLHF. The DNA for the CDR3 is TGTGCCAGCAGCCAAGGACTTAGATTCGGGACTTCTAGATCACCCCTCCACTTT.

This clone was found once. The rearrangement links TRBV9 to TRBJ1-2; a possible D gene is TRBD1 (6 bases). Trimming took off 7 bases at V and 4 bases at J, with 14 bases between the two ends. CDR1 SGDLS and CDR2 YYNGEE come from the germline V gene. This CDR3 is built from 13 residues. The CDR3: CASRGGIRYGYTF. In DNA, the CDR3 is TGTGCCAGCCGGGGGGGCATCCGCTATGGCTACACCTTC. Together with reference TRBV9 and TRBJ1-2, the CDR3 gives the full variable domain: DSGVTQTPKHLITATGQRVTLRCSPRSGDLSVYWYQQSLDQGLQFLIQYYNGEERAKGNILERFSAQQFPDLHSELNLSSLELGDSALYFCASRGGIRYGYTFGSGTRLTVV.

CDR3 DNA sequence: TGTGCCAGTAGTTCTCGGGACTCCTACTCCTACGAGCAGTACTTC. Translation gives CASSSRDSYSYEQYF. The gene calls are TRBV19 and TRBJ2-7; D is possibly TRBD2 (6 bases). This CDR3 contains 15 residues. Trimming removed 5 bases at V and 0 bases at J, with 14 bases between. CDR1 and CDR2 from the germline V gene are LNHDA and SQIVND (reference sequence).

The chain couples TRBV7-2 to TRBJ2-1; D unclear. The CDR3 runs to 13 residues. Trimming removed 3 bases from V and 4 bases from J, with 7 bases in between. Germline CDR1 reads SGHTA; CDR2 reads FQGNSA. The CDR3 DNA reads as TGTGCCAGCAGCTTGGCAGCGTACAATGAGCAGTTCTTC. Translation: CASSLAAYNEQFF.

The V call is TRBV5-6, the J call TRBJ2-7, with D possibly being TRBD2 (6 bases). Trimming left V 4 bases short and J 1 base short, with 15 bases between. This CDR3 contains 15 residues. Germline V lookup: CDR1 SGHDT, CDR2 YYEEEE. Here the CDR3 DNA reads TGTGCCAGCAGCCCCACCATTGCGGGGTCCTACGAGCAGTACTTC. It yields the protein CASSPTIAGSYEQYF.

V is TRBV6-5 and J is TRBJ1-2, with a possible D match to TRBD1 (6 bases). The CDR3 spans 14 residues. Germline V gene data show CDR1 as MNHEY and CDR2 as SVGAGI. V lost 7 bases and J 2 bases, leaving 14 bases between the germline ends. CDR3: CASTRTASNYGYTF. The CDR3 DNA sequence: TGTGCCAGCACCAGGACAGCAAGCAACTATGGCTACACCTTC.

The chain carries TRBV5-1 and TRBJ1-2; TRBD1 aligns across 11 bases. This CDR3 spans 16 amino acids. V trimming: 4 bases; J trimming: 9 bases; junction bases outside the gene matches: 14. Germline loops: CDR1 SGHRS, CDR2 YFSETQ. The CDR3 spells CASSLRPGQGAFSYTF. CDR3 DNA: TGCGCCAGCAGCCTAAGACCCGGACAGGGGGCATTTAGCTACACCTTC.

The rearrangement links TRBV4-3 to TRBJ2-1; D is unclear. The CDR3 covers 20 residues. The V gene's germline CDR1 is LGHNA and CDR2 YSLEER. The V end was cut by 0 bases, the J end by 0 bases, with 21 bases between. The CDR3 protein is CASSQDPEPVAVSSYNEQFF. The CDR3 nucleotides are TGCGCCAGCAGCCAAGACCCCGAGCCGGTAGCTGTAAGCTCCTACAATGAGCAGTTCTTC.

The chain carries TRBV28 and TRBJ1-5; maybe TRBD1 (6 bases). The CDR3 totals 14 residues. The germline V gene has CDR1 MDHEN and CDR2 SYDVKM. Trimming removed 10 bases from V and 0 bases from J, with 13 bases in between. The CDR3: CATRGRVSNQPQHF. The CDR3 region has the DNA TGTGCCACCAGGGGCAGAGTTAGCAATCAGCCCCAGCATTTT.

The V and J genes are TRBV27 and TRBJ2-1; D unresolved. The germline CDR1 and CDR2 sequences are MNHEY and SMNVEV (reference sequence). V shed 7 bases and J shed 2 bases, with 18 bases lying between them. The length of the CDR3 is 16 residues. The CDR3 DNA reads TGTGCCAGCAATCCCCGACGGGTCCTTGCCTACAATGAGCAGTTCTTC. As protein: CASNPRRVLAYNEQFF.

This clone occurred a few times. This chain connects TRBV28 to TRBJ2-1; 7 bases map to TRBD1. This CDR3 spans 14 amino acids. CDR1 and CDR2 (germline): MDHEN, SYDVKM. The junction had 10 bases not matched to a gene; V was cut back by 10 bases and J by 4 bases. The CDR3 reads CATEQGYRYNEQFF. The CDR3 nucleotides read TGTGCCACCGAACAGGGGTACCGTTACAATGAGCAGTTCTTC.

J is TRBJ2-7 and V is TRBV5-1; D call uncertain. The germline V gene encodes CDR1 SGHRS and CDR2 YFSETQ. The CDR3 is made up of 14 amino acids. V dropped 1 base and J dropped 2 bases, with 10 bases sitting between them. The CDR3 region has the DNA TGCGCCAGCAGCTTGCGGCAGGTGACCTACGAGCAGTACTTC. The encoded protein is CASSLRQVTYEQYF. Complete variable domain (other parts from reference TRBV5-1 and TRBJ2-7): KAGVTQTPRYLIKTRGQQVTLSCSPISGHRSVSWYQQTPGQGLQFLFEYFSETQRNKGNFPGRFSGRQFSNSRSEMNVSTLELGDSALYLCASSLRQVTYEQYFGPGTRLTVT.

The V call is TRBV10-3, the J call TRBJ2-3; 10 bases line up with TRBD2. Trimming at V came to 4 bases and at J to 5 bases, leaving 0 bases not matched to a gene. There are 13 residues in the CDR3. Germline V gene lookup returns CDR1 ENHRY and CDR2 SYGVKD. CDR3 amino acids: CAISGLAGDTQYF. CDR3 in DNA: TGTGCCATCAGTGGACTAGCGGGAGATACGCAGTATTTT.

The J gene is TRBJ1-1, the V gene TRBV30; D gene unclear. The CDR3 is 12 amino acids. V shed 3 bases and J shed 1 base, with 6 bases lying between them. CDR1 and CDR2 from the germline V gene are GTSNPN and SVGIG (reference sequence). The CDR3 here is CAWSPRNTEAFF. CDR3 nucleotide sequence: TGTGCCTGGAGCCCTAGGAACACTGAAGCTTTCTTT.

The chain recombines TRBV9 with TRBJ1-2; 10 bases agree with TRBD1. J was trimmed by 6 bases and V by 4 bases; bases with no gene match: 9. Germline-derived CDR1 and CDR2 are SGDLS and YYNGEE. This CDR3 has 15 residues. The CDR3 here is CASSPIVGQGHGYTF. The CDR3 DNA follows: TGTGCCAGCAGCCCTATCGTGGGACAGGGGCATGGCTACACCTTC.

The V gene is TRBV27, the J gene TRBJ2-3; D is uncertain. Per the germline V gene, CDR1 is MNHEY and CDR2 is SMNVEV (reference sequence). The CDR3 runs 12 residues. V was pared by 4 bases and J by 2 bases, with 4 bases between. The CDR3 is CASSSHTDTQYF. The CDR3 nucleotides are TGTGCCAGCAGTTCCCACACAGATACGCAGTATTTT.

This clone is termed medium-sized (0.01 to 0.1%). The rearrangement uses TRBV7-2 and TRBJ1-1, with D unclear. Germline CDR1 SGHTA, CDR2 FQGNSA. The V end lost 2 bases, the J end lost 1 base, and 5 bases lay between the germline ends. This CDR3 is 13 amino acids long. The CDR3 coding sequence is TGTGCCAGCAGCTTAAGCCGGAACACTGAAGCTTTCTTT. It is translated as CASSLSRNTEAFF.

This clone has a single count. The chain is built from TRBV7-9 and TRBJ1-2; maybe TRBD1 (5 bases). Trimming removed 7 bases from V and 7 bases from J, with 22 bases in between. Germline V gene sequence: CDR1 SEHNR, CDR2 FQNEAQ (reference sequence). The CDR3 runs to 15 residues. The CDR3, as DNA: TGTGCCAGCACCCGGGCCCAGGGACTGTATGGTGGCTACACCTTC. Protein sequence: CASTRAQGLYGGYTF.

The rearrangement joins TRBV7-2 to TRBJ1-1; D remains ambiguous. Trimming stripped 5 bases from V and 7 bases from J, with 17 bases between. The CDR3 is 14 amino acids. In germline, CDR1 is SGHTA, CDR2 FQGNSA. The CDR3 nucleotides are TGTGCCAGCAGCGTCAGTTTCCCGAGAGGTGAAGCTTTCTTT. The encoded protein is CASSVSFPRGEAFF. Combining the CDR3 with reference TRBV7-2 and TRBJ1-1 gives the whole variable domain GAGVSQSPSNKVTEKGKDVELRCDPISGHTALYWYRQSLGQGLEFLIYFQGNSAPDKSGLPSDRFSAERTGGSVSTLTIQRTQQEDSAVYLCASSVSFPRGEAFFGQGTRLTVV.

This clone was detected once. V usage is TRBV4-1 and J usage is TRBJ2-1; 10 bases are shared with TRBD2. This CDR3 region has 13 residues. The germline gives CDR1 MGHRA, CDR2 YSYEKL. V gave up 7 bases and J gave up 7 bases; unmatched junction bases: 4. The CDR3 DNA reads as TGCGCCAGCATCGGACTAGCGGAAAATGAGCAGTTCTTC. It specifies CASIGLAENEQFF.

This rearrangement joins TRBV7-2 to TRBJ2-3; 15 bases align to TRBD2. Germline-derived CDR1 and CDR2 are SGHTA and FQGNSA. CDR3 size: 16 residues. V lost 5 bases, J lost 4 bases, and 4 bases stayed unmatched. The CDR3 is CASSPRTSGRADTQYF. The CDR3 DNA is TGTGCCAGCAGCCCAAGGACTAGCGGGAGGGCAGATACGCAGTATTTT.